The entry that follows covers one T cell receptor beta chain sequence. The antigen remains undetermined. This sample stems from a study of cytomegalovirus exposure and HLA in healthy donors. Whole-study results and caveats: Among TCR sequences, most were rare, though some public TCRs appeared in many donors. A later analysis reported that several of the most significant clusters appeared to be linked to common viral pathogens, among them Epstein-Barr virus. Apparent HLA restriction characterized most CMV-associated TCR beta chains in a later analysis.

PCR was performed using 60 Vbeta and 13 Jbeta primers. Assay used: immunoSEQ multiplex PCR; TCRdb lists only in-frame clones, some missing. The sample lists about 140,000 clones; about three quarters were seen once. With 5 bases removed from V and 4 bases from J, the gap between germline ends came to 12 bases. There are 13 residues in the CDR3. Germline CDR1 SGHDT, CDR2 YYEEEE. The receptor was derived from a man aged 40-49 years in good health and CMV-seropositive. Sequenced sample: PBMCs. The chain carries TRBV5-6 and TRBJ1-1; tentative D call: TRBD1 (6 bases). The chain's CDR3 is CASRGPGATEAFF. For the CDR3, the DNA is TGTGCCAGCAGGGGTCCAGGGGCCACTGAAGCTTTCTTT. The full variable domain, rest sourced from reference TRBV5-6 and TRBJ1-1, is DAGVTQSPTHLIKTRGQQVTLRCSPKSGHDTVSWYQQALGQGPQFIFQYYEEEERQRGNFPDRFSGHQFPNYSSELNVNALLLGDSALYLCASRGPGATEAFFGQGTRLTVV.